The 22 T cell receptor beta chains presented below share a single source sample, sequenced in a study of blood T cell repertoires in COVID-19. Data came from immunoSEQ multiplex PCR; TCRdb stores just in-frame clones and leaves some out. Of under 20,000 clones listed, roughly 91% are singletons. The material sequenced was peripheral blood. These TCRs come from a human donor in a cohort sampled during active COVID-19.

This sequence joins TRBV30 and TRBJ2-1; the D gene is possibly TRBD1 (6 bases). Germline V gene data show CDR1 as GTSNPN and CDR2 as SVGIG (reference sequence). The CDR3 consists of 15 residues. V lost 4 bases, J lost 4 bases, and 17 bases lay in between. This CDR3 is CAWISTGSRYNEQFF. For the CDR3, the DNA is TGTGCCTGGATCTCGACAGGTTCGCGTTACAATGAGCAGTTCTTC.

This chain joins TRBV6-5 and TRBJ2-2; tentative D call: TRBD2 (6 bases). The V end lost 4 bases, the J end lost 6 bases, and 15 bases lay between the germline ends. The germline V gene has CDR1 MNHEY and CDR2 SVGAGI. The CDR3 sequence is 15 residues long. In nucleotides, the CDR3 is TGTGCCAGCAGTTGGGCGGGGCAGTTGGCCGGGGAGCTGTTTTTT. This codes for CASSWAGQLAGELFF.

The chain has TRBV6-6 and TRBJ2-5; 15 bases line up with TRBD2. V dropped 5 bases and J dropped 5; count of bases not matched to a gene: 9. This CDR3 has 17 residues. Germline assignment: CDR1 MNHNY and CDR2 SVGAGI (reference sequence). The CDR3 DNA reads TGTGCCAGCAGTCCTCGGACTAGCGGGGGGGCAAGGGAGACCCAGTACTTC. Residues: CASSPRTSGGARETQYF.

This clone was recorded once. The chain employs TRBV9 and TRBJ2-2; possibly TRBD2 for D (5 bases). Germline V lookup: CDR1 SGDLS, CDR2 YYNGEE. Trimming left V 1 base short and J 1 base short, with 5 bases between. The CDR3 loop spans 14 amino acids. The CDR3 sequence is CASSVSGNTGELFF. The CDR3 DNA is TGTGCCAGCAGCGTAAGCGGGAACACCGGGGAGCTGTTTTTT.

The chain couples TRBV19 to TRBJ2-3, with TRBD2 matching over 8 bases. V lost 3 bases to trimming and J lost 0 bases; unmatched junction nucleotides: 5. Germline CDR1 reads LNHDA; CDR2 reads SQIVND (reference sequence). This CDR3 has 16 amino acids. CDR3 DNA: TGTGCCAGTAGTATCAATAGCGGGGTTAGCACAGATACGCAGTATTTT. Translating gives CASSINSGVSTDTQYF.

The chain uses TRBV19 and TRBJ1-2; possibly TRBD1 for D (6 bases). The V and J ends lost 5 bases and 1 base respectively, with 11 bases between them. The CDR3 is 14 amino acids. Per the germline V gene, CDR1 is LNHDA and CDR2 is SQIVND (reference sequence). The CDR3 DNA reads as TGTGCCAGTAGTGCCACAGGGATTAACTATGGCTACACCTTC. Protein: CASSATGINYGYTF.

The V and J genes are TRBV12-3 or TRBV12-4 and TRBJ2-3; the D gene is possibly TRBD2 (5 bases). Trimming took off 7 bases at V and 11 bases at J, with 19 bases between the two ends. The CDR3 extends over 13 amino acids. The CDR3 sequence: CASTGLAKEKQYF. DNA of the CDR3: TGTGCCAGCACCGGATTAGCGAAGGAAAAGCAGTATTTT.

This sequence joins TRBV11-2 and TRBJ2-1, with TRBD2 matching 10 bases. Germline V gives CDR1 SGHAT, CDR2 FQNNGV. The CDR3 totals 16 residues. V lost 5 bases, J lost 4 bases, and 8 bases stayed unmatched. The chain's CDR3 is CASSLSGTSEYNEQFF. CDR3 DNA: TGTGCCAGCAGCCTCTCCGGGACTAGCGAGTACAATGAGCAGTTCTTC.

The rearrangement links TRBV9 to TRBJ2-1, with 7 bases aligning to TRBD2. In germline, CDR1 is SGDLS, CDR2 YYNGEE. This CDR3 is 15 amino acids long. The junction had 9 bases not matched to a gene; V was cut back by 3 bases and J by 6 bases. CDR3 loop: CASSEGTGGGNEQFF. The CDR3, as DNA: TGTGCCAGCAGCGAGGGGACGGGGGGTGGCAATGAGCAGTTCTTC.

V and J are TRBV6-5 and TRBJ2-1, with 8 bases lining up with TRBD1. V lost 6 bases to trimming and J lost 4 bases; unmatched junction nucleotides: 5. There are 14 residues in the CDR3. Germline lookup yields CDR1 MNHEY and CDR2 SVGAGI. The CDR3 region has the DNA TGTGCCAGCAGCTTGACAGGGGAATACAATGAGCAGTTCTTC. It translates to CASSLTGEYNEQFF.

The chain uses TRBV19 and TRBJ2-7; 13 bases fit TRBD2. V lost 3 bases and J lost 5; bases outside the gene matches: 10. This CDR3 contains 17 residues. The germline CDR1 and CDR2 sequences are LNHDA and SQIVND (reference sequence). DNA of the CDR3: TGTGCCAGTAGTATTGGGACTAGCGGGAAAGGCGTACACGAGCAGTACTTC. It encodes CASSIGTSGKGVHEQYF.

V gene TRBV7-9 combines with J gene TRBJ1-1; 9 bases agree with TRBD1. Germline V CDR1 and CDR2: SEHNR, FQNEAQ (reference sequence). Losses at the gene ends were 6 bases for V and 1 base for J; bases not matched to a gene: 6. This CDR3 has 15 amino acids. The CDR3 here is CASSKRGQGNTEAFF. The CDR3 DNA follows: TGTGCCAGCAGTAAAAGGGGACAGGGGAACACTGAAGCTTTCTTT.

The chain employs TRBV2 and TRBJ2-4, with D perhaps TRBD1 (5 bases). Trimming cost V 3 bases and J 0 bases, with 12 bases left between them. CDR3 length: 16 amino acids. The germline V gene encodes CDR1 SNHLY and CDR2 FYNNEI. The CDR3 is CASSDRRVLAKNIQYF. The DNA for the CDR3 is TGTGCCAGCAGTGACCGCAGGGTACTAGCCAAAAACATTCAGTACTTC.

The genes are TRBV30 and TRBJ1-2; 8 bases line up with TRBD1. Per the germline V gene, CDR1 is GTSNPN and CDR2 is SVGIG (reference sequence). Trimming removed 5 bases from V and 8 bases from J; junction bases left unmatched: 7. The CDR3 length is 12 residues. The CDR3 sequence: CAWSGGDRGYTF. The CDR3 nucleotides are TGTGCCTGGTCAGGGGGCGATAGGGGCTACACCTTC.

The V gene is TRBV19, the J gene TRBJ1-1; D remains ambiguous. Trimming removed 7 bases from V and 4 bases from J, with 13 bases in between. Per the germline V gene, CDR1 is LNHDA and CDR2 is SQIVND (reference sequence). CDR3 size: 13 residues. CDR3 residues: CASNPARGTEAFF. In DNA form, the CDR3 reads TGTGCCAGTAACCCAGCCAGAGGCACTGAAGCTTTCTTT.

For the CDR3, the DNA is TGTGCCAGCAGAGCCGACACCTACACCGGGGAGCTGTTTTTT. Translated, it gives CASRADTYTGELFF. The gene calls are TRBV2 and TRBJ2-2; D is unclear. From germline, CDR1 is SNHLY and CDR2 FYNNEI. V lost 6 bases to trimming and J lost 3 bases, with 11 bases between them. This CDR3 spans 14 amino acids.

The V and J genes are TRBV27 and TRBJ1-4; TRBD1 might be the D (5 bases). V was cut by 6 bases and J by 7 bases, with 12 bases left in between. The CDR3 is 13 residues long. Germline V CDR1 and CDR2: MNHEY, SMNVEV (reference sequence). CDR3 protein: CASRVREGEKLFF. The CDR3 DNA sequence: TGTGCCAGCAGGGTCAGGGAAGGTGAAAAACTGTTTTTT. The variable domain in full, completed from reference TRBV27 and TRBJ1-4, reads EAQVTQNPRYLITVTGKKLTVTCSQNMNHEYMSWYRQDPGLGLRQIYYSMNVEVTDKGDVPEGYKVSRKEKRNFPLILESPSPNQTSLYFCASRVREGEKLFFGSGTQLSVL.

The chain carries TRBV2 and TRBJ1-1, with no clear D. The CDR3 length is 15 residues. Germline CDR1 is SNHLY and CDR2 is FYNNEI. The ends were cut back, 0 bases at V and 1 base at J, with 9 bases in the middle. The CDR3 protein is CASSEAASGNTEAFF. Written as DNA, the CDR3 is TGTGCCAGCAGTGAAGCTGCTTCGGGGAACACTGAAGCTTTCTTT.

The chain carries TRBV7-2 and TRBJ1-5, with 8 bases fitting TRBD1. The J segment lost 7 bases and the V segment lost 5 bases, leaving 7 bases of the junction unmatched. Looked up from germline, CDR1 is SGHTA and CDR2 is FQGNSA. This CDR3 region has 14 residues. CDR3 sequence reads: CASSLQGAGQPQHF. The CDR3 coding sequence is TGTGCCAGCAGCCTCCAGGGGGCAGGGCAGCCCCAGCATTTT.

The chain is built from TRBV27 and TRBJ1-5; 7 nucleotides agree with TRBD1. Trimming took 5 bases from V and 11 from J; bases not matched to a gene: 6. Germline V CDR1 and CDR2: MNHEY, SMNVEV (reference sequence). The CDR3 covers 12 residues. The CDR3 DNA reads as TGTGCCAGCAGTGAGACAGGGCATTCCCAGCATTTT. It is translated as CASSETGHSQHF.

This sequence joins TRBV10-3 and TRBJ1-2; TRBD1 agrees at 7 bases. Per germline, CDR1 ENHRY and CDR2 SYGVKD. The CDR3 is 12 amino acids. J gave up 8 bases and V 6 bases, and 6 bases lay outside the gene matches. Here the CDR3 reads CAISPTGKGYTF. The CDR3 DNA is TGTGCCATCAGCCCGACAGGGAAAGGCTACACCTTC.

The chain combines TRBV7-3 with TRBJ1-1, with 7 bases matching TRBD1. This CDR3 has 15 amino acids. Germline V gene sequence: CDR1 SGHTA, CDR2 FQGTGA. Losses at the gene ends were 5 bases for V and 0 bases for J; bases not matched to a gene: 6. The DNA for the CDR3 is TGTGCCAGCAGCCAATGGGACAGAATGAACACTGAAGCTTTCTTT. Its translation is CASSQWDRMNTEAFF.